Below, one TCR beta chain is given with its context. The assay was immunoSEQ multiplex PCR, and TCRdb's table has in-frame clones only and misses some. The sample holds about 380,000 clones, roughly 85% seen once. The record originates from a study of blood T cell repertoires in COVID-19. Across the whole study: Sample material is recorded as cDNA or gDNA derived from T cells, B-cell-depleted T cells, or PBMCs.

Per germline, CDR1 SGHRS and CDR2 YFSETQ. J lost 3 bases, V lost 0 bases, and 4 bases had no gene match. The CDR3 is 15 residues long. Material for sequencing was peripheral blood. This chain uses TRBV5-1 with TRBJ2-7; TRBD2 matches at 9 bases. The TCR sequence derives from a young woman with acute or convalescent COVID-19. The CDR3 is CASSLDVAGVYEQYF. CDR3 in DNA: TGCGCCAGCAGCTTGGACGTAGCGGGGGTCTACGAGCAGTACTTC.